Listed below are T cell receptor beta chains from one sample, sequenced in a study of PD-1 blockade in classical Hodgkin lymphoma. The repertoire was sequenced with immunoSEQ multiplex PCR; TCRdb's copy has only in-frame clones and lacks some. Of 90,000 to 120,000 clones in the sample, 89% are singletons; the top ten hold 20%. Sequenced material: peripheral blood mononuclear cells (PBMCs), taken before the second cycle of nivolumab. Receptors were obtained from a human donor with classical Hodgkin lymphoma. Each CDR3 is given with its conserved first and last residue. The D gene is left open where the match is weak. Size is omitted from some rows. Given values are once, few, many or a class for expanded clones.

v_call	clone_size	cdr3_length	d_call	j_call	cdr3_aa	cdr3_nt
TRBV27	NA	18	TRBD2	TRBJ2-1	CASSPEGTSGITYNEQFF	TGTGCCAGCAGCCCTGAGGGGACTAGCGGGATTACCTACAATGAGCAGTTCTTC
TRBV5-4	NA	16	TRBD2	TRBJ2-1	CASSSKLAGGRNEQFF	TGTGCCAGCAGCTCGAAGCTAGCGGGAGGTCGGAATGAGCAGTTCTTC
TRBV7-7	NA	14	NA	TRBJ2-2	CASSPSFYTGELFF	TGTGCTAGCAGCCCATCTTTTTACACCGGGGAGCTGTTTTTT
TRBV18	NA	17	TRBD2	TRBJ2-7	CASSETSGRPTRDEQYF	TGTGCCAGCTCAGAGACTAGCGGGAGGCCAACGAGGGACGAGCAGTACTTC
TRBV11-2	NA	17	TRBD2	TRBJ2-7	CASSLVSRGALGYEQYF	TGTGCCAGCAGCTTAGTCTCGCGGGGGGCCCTCGGGTACGAGCAGTACTTC
TRBV18	few	13	NA	TRBJ2-7	CASSPSGRGEQYF	TGTGCCAGCTCACCCTCAGGCAGGGGCGAGCAGTACTTC
TRBV5-6	NA	14	NA	TRBJ1-3	CASSLEEGRNTIYF	TGTGCCAGCAGCTTGGAGGAAGGAAGGAACACCATATATTTT
TRBV21-1	NA	15	NA	TRBJ2-3	CASSITTSGTDTQYF	TGTGCCAGCAGCATTACGACTAGCGGTACAGATACGCAGTATTTT
TRBV4-3	NA	16	TRBD2	TRBJ2-1	CASSQELARTYNEQFF	TGCGCCAGCAGCCAAGAACTAGCGCGTACCTACAATGAGCAGTTCTTC
TRBV6-5	NA	15	TRBD1	TRBJ2-7	CASSYQTGNRYEQYF	TGTGCCAGCAGTTACCAGACAGGGAACCGCTACGAGCAGTACTTC
TRBV13	NA	13	TRBD1	TRBJ2-7	CASNRGSSYEQYF	TGTGCCAGCAACAGGGGGAGCTCCTACGAGCAGTACTTC
TRBV5-4	NA	15	NA	TRBJ1-2	CASSAPVKGIYGYTF	TGTGCCAGCAGCGCTCCCGTTAAAGGGATCTATGGCTACACCTTC
TRBV28	NA	15	TRBD1	TRBJ1-2	CASSFGQGSIYGYTF	TGTGCCAGCAGTTTCGGACAGGGCTCCATCTATGGCTACACCTTC
TRBV28	NA	15	NA	TRBJ2-7	CASSFPPSRGGEQYF	TGTGCCAGCAGTTTCCCCCCCAGCCGGGGTGGCGAGCAGTACTTC
TRBV18	NA	14	NA	TRBJ1-2	CASSPSANNYGYTF	TGTGCCAGCTCACCCTCTGCGAATAACTATGGCTACACCTTC
TRBV5-1	NA	14	TRBD1	TRBJ1-1	CASSRGQPNTEAFF	TGCGCCAGCAGCCGGGGACAGCCGAACACTGAAGCTTTCTTT
TRBV5-1	NA	15	TRBD2	TRBJ2-7	CASRPSGKPGNEQYF	TGCGCCAGCCGGCCTAGCGGGAAACCTGGCAACGAGCAGTACTTC
TRBV15	NA	13	TRBD2	TRBJ2-7	CATSPRTSSEQYF	TGTGCCACCAGCCCCCGGACTAGCAGCGAGCAGTACTTC
TRBV2	NA	16	NA	TRBJ2-3	CASSGGRGPLTDTQYF	TGTGCCAGCAGTGGGGGAAGGGGCCCCCTCACAGATACGCAGTATTTT
TRBV4-1	few	16	TRBD1	TRBJ1-4	CASSHSGTGGNEKLFF	TGCGCCAGCAGCCATAGTGGGACAGGGGGTAATGAAAAACTGTTTTTT
TRBV5-1	NA	15	TRBD2	TRBJ2-3	CASSSSGRVVDTQYF	TGCGCCAGCAGCTCAAGCGGGAGGGTGGTAGATACGCAGTATTTT
TRBV19	NA	14	TRBD1	TRBJ1-1	CASSATGTNTEAFF	TGTGCCAGTAGTGCGACAGGGACGAACACTGAAGCTTTCTTT
TRBV28	NA	14	NA	TRBJ1-2	CASSFSTGGGGYTF	TGTGCCAGCAGTTTCTCGACAGGTGGGGGTGGCTACACCTTC
TRBV19	NA	14	NA	TRBJ2-5	CASSIGGRGETQYF	TGTGCCAGTAGTATAGGGGGAAGGGGCGAGACCCAGTACTTC
TRBV6-6	NA	14	TRBD1	TRBJ1-3	CASSRDRGGNTIYF	TGTGCCAGCAGTAGGGACAGGGGAGGAAACACCATATATTTT
TRBV28	NA	16	TRBD2	TRBJ2-7	CASSSRWDYQSYEQYF	TGTGCCAGCAGTAGCCGGTGGGACTACCAATCCTACGAGCAGTACTTC
TRBV6-5	NA	15	NA	TRBJ2-7	CASSRDRTGAYEQYF	TGTGCCAGCAGTCGAGACAGGACGGGGGCCTACGAGCAGTACTTC
TRBV4-3	NA	16	NA	TRBJ1-1	CASSQEGIHMNTEAFF	TGCGCCAGCAGCCAAGAGGGAATCCACATGAACACTGAAGCTTTCTTT
TRBV30	NA	14	NA	TRBJ1-4	CAWSERGANEKLFF	TGTGCCTGGAGTGAAAGGGGGGCTAATGAAAAACTGTTTTTT
TRBV27	NA	15	TRBD1	TRBJ2-2	CAREGQGKSTGELFF	TGTGCCAGAGAGGGACAGGGGAAAAGCACCGGGGAGCTGTTTTTT
TRBV19	NA	16	NA	TRBJ1-5	CASTGGSRQFNQPQHF	TGTGCCAGTACCGGAGGGTCAAGGCAGTTCAATCAGCCCCAGCATTTT
TRBV28	NA	15	TRBD1	TRBJ2-2	CASTLRGQGTGELFF	TGTGCCAGCACCCTGAGAGGACAGGGGACCGGGGAGCTGTTTTTT
TRBV4-1	NA	16	NA	TRBJ2-5	CASSQVVSGDRETQYF	TGCGCCAGCAGCCAAGTGGTTAGCGGTGACAGGGAGACCCAGTACTTC
TRBV28	once	14	NA	TRBJ1-2	CASGGQTKAYGYTF	TGTGCCAGCGGGGGACAAACGAAAGCCTATGGCTACACCTTC
TRBV7-2	NA	11	NA	TRBJ2-1	CASSARREQFF	TGTGCCAGCAGCGCCCGTCGGGAGCAGTTCTTC
TRBV4-1	NA	15	TRBD2	TRBJ2-2	CASSPSGRNTGELFF	TGCGCCAGCAGTCCTAGCGGGAGGAACACCGGGGAGCTGTTTTTT
TRBV7-2	NA	19	TRBD2	TRBJ2-7	CASSITASGLALASYEQYF	TGTGCCAGCAGCATCACAGCCTCGGGACTAGCGCTTGCATCCTACGAGCAGTACTTC
TRBV2	NA	16	TRBD1	TRBJ2-7	CASSEAWDRGLYEQYF	TGTGCCAGCAGTGAAGCGTGGGACAGGGGGCTGTACGAGCAGTACTTC
TRBV19	NA	16	TRBD2	TRBJ2-7	CASSIGLAGQTYEQYF	TGTGCCAGTAGTATTGGGCTAGCGGGACAAACCTACGAGCAGTACTTC
TRBV19	NA	16	TRBD1	TRBJ2-7	CASSTLTGANSYEQYF	TGTGCCAGTAGTACTCTGACAGGGGCCAACTCTTACGAGCAGTACTTC
TRBV7-9	NA	14	TRBD1	TRBJ1-2	CASSSPRQGGGYTF	TGTGCCAGCAGCTCTCCTAGACAGGGGGGTGGCTACACCTTC
TRBV4-3	NA	15	TRBD2	TRBJ2-2	CASSRAAGATGELFF	TGCGCCAGCAGCCGAGCAGCGGGAGCTACCGGGGAGCTGTTTTTT
TRBV5-6	once	16	NA	TRBJ2-2	CASSLASDSHTGELFF	TGTGCCAGCAGCTTGGCCAGTGACAGTCATACCGGGGAGCTGTTTTTT
TRBV10-3	NA	11	TRBD1	TRBJ1-1	CAIRGGFGAFF	TGTGCCATCCGAGGGGGCTTCGGGGCTTTCTTT
TRBV7-2	NA	12	NA	TRBJ2-7	CASSYDKVEQYF	TGTGCCAGCAGCTATGATAAGGTGGAGCAGTACTTC
TRBV10-1	NA	13	NA	TRBJ2-7	CASSDLHTYEQYF	TGCGCCAGCAGTGATCTCCATACCTACGAGCAGTACTTC
TRBV10-3	NA	15	NA	TRBJ1-5	CATRVKGTSNQPQHF	TGTGCCACCAGAGTGAAAGGGACAAGTAATCAGCCCCAGCATTTT
TRBV10-3	NA	16	TRBD2	TRBJ2-3	CAITGTSAGGPDTQYF	TGTGCCATCACCGGGACTAGCGCGGGGGGCCCAGATACGCAGTATTTT
TRBV6-5	NA	13	NA	TRBJ2-3	CASSLGDTDTQYF	TGTGCCAGCAGTTTGGGGGACACAGATACGCAGTATTTT
TRBV6-5	NA	16	TRBD2	TRBJ2-2	CASSFWGLKNTGELFF	TGTGCCAGCAGTTTCTGGGGACTAAAGAACACCGGGGAGCTGTTTTTT
TRBV7-9	NA	11	NA	TRBJ2-7	CASSLEVEQYF	TGTGCCAGCAGCTTAGAGGTCGAGCAGTACTTC
TRBV5-8	NA	17	TRBD1	TRBJ1-5	CASSPFVGTASNQPQHF	TGTGCCAGCAGCCCCTTCGTTGGGACAGCTAGCAATCAGCCCCAGCATTTT
TRBV27	once	16	NA	TRBJ1-2	CASRRPGVSGIDGYTF	TGTGCCAGCAGGAGGCCAGGGGTTTCCGGGATCGATGGCTACACCTTC